This entry describes one TCR beta chain. The clone's antigen remains unknown. Qualities for individual bases were not recorded, and no much larger clone is one base off. The library was prepared using PCR. Sequencer: Illumina HiSeq 2500. TCR library preparation used molecular barcoding, with unique molecular identifiers applied to normalize quantification of the TCRbeta repertoire. The raw public reads went through TCRdb reprocessing: fastp at Q25, MiXCR clone calling, in-frame beta chains kept. All rows with the same CDR3 protein become a single entry with the most common DNA and genes. This sample gives around 580,000 distinct CDR3 sequences in total; over 20% of them show up just once. The ten largest clones capture around a third of the sample. This entry belongs to a study of T-cell reconstitution after alpha-beta-depleted transplantation in children (dated by TCRdb to 2016 to 2017). About the full investigation: The study quantitatively tracked T-cell immune reconstitution after TCRalphabeta/CD19-depleted allogeneic hematopoietic cell transplantation in children using TCR repertoire profiling. The study at large found these results: Over subsequent months, a decline in hyperexpanded clone frequencies was noted, and after one year, T-cell counts and TCRbeta diversity were mostly ascribed to newly produced T cells. The apparently early recovery of alphabetaT-cell counts about two months after transplant reportedly depended on only several hundred rapidly expanded clones that came from non-depleted graft cells. In some patients, the high TCRbeta diversity seen at day 60 was put down to recipient T cells and intrathymic progenitors that had survived conditioning.

CDR1 and CDR2 (MDHEN, SYDVKM) derive from the germline V gene. The germline V end is reduced by 7 bases and the J end by 2 bases; junction bases left unmatched: 8. Reading from cysteine to phenylalanine, the CDR3 counts 17 amino acids. Solely the CDR3 DNA is kept, with 51 bases framed from the first base. This specimen's treatment or condition label, interpreted: allogeneic hematopoietic cell transplantation with graft depleted of TCRalphabeta T cells and CD19 B cells. TCRalphabeta/CD19-depleted allogeneic hematopoietic cell grafts were given to the transplant recipients, all of whom were children. The receptor was derived from a boy under three years old with Wiskott-Aldrich syndrome, due to receive a stem cell transplant. In this chain, TRBV28 is recombined with TRBJ2-6; TRBD1 matches 10 bases in the middle. Sequenced material: PBMCs, taken before TCRalphabeta/CD19-depleted stem cell transplant. In nucleotide form, the sequence is TGTGCCAGCAACTCGGGACAGGGGCTCCCTGGGGCCAACGTCCTGACTTTC. Translated, it gives CASNSGQGLPGANVLTF.